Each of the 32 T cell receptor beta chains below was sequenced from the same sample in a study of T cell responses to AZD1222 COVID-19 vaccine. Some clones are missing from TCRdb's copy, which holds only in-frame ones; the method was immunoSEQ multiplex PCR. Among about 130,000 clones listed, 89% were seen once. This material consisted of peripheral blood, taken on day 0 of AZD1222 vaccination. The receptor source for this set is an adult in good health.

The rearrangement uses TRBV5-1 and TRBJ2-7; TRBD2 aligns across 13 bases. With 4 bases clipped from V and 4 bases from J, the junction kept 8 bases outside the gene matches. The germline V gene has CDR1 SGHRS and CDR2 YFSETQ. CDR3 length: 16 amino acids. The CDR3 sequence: CASSLRGLAGDYEQYF. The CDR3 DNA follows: TGCGCCAGCAGCCTTAGAGGACTAGCGGGAGATTACGAGCAGTACTTC.

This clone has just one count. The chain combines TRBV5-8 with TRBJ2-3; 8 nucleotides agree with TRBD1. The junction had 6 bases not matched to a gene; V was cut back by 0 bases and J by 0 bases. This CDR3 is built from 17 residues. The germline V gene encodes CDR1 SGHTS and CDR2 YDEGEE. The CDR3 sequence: CASSLEQGAFSTDTQYF. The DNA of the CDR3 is TGTGCCAGCAGCTTGGAGCAGGGGGCCTTTAGCACAGATACGCAGTATTTT.

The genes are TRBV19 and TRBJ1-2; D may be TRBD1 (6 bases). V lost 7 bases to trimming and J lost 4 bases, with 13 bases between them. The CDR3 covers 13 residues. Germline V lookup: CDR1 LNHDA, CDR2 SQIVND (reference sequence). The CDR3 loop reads CASTTGGGYGYTF. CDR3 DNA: TGTGCCAGTACCACGGGAGGGGGCTATGGCTACACCTTC.

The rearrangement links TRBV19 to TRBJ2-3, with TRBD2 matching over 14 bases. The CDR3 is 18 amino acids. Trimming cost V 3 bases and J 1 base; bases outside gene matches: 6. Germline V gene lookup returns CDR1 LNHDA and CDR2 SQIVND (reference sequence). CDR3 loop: CASSIGTSGSIGTDTQYF. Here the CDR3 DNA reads TGTGCCAGTAGTATCGGGACTAGCGGGAGTATTGGCACAGATACGCAGTATTTT.

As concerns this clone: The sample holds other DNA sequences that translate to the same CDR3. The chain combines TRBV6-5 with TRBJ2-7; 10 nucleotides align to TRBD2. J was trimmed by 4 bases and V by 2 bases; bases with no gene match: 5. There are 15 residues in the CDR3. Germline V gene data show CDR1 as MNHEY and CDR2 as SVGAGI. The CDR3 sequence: CASSYEASGSYEQYF. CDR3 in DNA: TGTGCCAGCAGTTACGAGGCTAGCGGGAGTTACGAGCAGTACTTC.

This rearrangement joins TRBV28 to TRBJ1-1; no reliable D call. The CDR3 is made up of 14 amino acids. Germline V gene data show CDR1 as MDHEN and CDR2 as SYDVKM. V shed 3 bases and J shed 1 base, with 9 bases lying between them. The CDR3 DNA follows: TGTGCCAGCAGTTTTGGGTATACGAACACTGAAGCTTTCTTT. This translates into CASSFGYTNTEAFF.

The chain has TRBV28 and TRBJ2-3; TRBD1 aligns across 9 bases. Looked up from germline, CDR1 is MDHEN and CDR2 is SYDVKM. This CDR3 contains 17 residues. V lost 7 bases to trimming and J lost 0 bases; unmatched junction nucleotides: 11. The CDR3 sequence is CASIHSGTGSSTDTQYF. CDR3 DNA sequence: TGTGCCAGCATCCACTCCGGGACAGGGTCTAGCACAGATACGCAGTATTTT.

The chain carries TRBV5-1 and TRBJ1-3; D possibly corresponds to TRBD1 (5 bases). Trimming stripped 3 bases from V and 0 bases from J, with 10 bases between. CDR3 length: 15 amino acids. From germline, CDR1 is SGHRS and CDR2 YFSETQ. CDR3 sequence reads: CASSSAQGSGNTIYF. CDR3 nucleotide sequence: TGCGCCAGCAGCTCGGCGCAGGGCTCTGGAAACACCATATATTTT.

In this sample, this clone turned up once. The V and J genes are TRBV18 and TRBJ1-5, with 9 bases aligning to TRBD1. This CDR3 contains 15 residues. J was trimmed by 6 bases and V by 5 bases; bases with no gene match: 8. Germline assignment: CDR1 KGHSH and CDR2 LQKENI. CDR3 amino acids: CASSSKQGAGQPQHF. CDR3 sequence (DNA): TGTGCCAGCTCATCGAAACAGGGGGCTGGTCAGCCCCAGCATTTT. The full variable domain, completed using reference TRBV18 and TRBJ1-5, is NAGVMQNPRHLVRRRGQEARLRCSPMKGHSHVYWYRQLPEEGLKFMVYLQKENIIDESGMPKERFSAEFPKEGPSILRIQQVVRGDSAAYFCASSSKQGAGQPQHFGDGTRLSIL.

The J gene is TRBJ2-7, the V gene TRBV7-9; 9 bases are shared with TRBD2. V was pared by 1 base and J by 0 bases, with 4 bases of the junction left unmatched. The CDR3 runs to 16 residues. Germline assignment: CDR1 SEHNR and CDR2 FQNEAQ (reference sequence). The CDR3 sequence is CASSLGLAELSYEQYF. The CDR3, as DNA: TGTGCCAGCAGCTTAGGACTAGCGGAACTCTCCTACGAGCAGTACTTC.

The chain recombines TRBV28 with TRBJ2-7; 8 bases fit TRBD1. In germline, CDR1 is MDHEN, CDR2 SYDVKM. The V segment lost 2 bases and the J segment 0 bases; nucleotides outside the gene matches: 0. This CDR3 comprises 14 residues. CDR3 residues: CASSLGTGSYEQYF. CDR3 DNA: TGTGCCAGCAGTTTAGGGACAGGCTCCTACGAGCAGTACTTC. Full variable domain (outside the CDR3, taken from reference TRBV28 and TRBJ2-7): DVKVTQSSRYLVKRTGEKVFLECVQDMDHENMFWYRQDPGLGLRLIYFSYDVKMKEKGDIPEGYSVSREKKERFSLILESASTNQTSMYLCASSLGTGSYEQYFGPGTRLTVT.

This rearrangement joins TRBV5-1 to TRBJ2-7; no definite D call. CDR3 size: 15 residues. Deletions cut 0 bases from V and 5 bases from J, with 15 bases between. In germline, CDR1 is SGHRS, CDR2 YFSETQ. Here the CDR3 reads CASSLATSQSDEQYF. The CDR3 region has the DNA TGCGCCAGCAGCTTGGCCACTTCACAGTCTGACGAGCAGTACTTC.

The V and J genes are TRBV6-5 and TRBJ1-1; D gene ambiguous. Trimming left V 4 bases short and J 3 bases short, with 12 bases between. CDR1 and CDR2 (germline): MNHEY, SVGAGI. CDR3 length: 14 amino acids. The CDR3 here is CASSSARVHTEAFF. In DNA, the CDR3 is TGTGCCAGCAGTTCCGCCCGGGTTCACACTGAAGCTTTCTTT.

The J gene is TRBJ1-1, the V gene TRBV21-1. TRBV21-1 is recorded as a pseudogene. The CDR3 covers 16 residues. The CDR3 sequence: CASCKEGTELNTEAFF. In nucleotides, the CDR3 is TGTGCCAGCTGCAAAGAGGGAACAGAACTGAACACTGAAGCTTTCTTT.

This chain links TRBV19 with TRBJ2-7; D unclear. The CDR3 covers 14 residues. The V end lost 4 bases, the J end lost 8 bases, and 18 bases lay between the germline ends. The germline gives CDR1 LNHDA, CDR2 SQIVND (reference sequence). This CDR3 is CASSTLDRTTKQYF. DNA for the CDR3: TGTGCCAGTAGTACGCTGGACCGGACGACGAAGCAGTACTTC.

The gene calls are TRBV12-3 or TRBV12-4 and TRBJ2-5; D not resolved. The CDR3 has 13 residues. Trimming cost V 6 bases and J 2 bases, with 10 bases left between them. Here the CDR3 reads CASSRIAQETQYF. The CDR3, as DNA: TGTGCCAGCAGCCGGATAGCACAAGAGACCCAGTACTTC.

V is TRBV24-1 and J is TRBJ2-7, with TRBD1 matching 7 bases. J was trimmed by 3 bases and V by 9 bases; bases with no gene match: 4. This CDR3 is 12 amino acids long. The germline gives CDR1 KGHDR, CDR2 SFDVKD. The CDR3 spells CATEGQSYEQYF. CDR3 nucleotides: TGTGCCACCGAGGGACAGAGCTACGAGCAGTACTTC.

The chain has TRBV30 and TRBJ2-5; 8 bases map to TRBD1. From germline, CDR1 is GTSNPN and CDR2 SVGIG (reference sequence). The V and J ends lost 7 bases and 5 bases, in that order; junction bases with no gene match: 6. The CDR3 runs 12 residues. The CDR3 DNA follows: TGTGCCTTTCTCCAGGGGGCGGAGACCCAGTACTTC. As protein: CAFLQGAETQYF.

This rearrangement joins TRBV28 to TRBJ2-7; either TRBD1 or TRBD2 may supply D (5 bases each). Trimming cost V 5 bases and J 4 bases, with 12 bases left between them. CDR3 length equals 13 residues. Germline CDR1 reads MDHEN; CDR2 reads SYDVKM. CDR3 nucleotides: TGTGCCAGCAGTCGGGACGGCCGTTACGAGCAGTACTTC. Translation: CASSRDGRYEQYF.

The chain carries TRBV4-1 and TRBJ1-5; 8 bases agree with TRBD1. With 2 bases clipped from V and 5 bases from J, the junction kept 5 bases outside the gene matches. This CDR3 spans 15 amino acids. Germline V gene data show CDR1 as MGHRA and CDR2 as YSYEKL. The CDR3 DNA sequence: TGCGCCAGCAGCCAAACCGACAGGGGCGATCAGCCCCAGCATTTT. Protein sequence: CASSQTDRGDQPQHF.

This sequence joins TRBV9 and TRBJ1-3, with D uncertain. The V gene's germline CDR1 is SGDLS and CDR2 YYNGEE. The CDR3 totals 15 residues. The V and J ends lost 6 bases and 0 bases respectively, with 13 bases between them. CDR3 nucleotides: TGTGCCAGCACCGATCCGGCGCGCTCTGGAAACACCATATATTTT. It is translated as CASTDPARSGNTIYF.

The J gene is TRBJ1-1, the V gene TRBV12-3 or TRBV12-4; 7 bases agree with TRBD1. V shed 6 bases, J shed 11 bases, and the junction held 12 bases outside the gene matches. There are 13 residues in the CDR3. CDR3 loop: CASRKTGQEDAFF. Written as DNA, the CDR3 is TGTGCCAGCAGGAAGACAGGGCAGGAAGACGCTTTCTTT.

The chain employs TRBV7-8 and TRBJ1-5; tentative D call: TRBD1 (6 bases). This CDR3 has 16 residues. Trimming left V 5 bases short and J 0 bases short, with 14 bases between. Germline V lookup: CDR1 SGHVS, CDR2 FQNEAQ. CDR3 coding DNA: TGTGCCAGCAGCAGTGGGACACCTACTAGCAATCAGCCCCAGCATTTT. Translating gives CASSSGTPTSNQPQHF.

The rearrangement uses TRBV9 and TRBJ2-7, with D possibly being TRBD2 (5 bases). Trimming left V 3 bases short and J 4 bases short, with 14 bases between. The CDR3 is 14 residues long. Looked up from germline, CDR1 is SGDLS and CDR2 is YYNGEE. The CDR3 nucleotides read TGTGCCAGCAGCGCCCGCCTTTCGGGGTACGAGCAGTACTTC. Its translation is CASSARLSGYEQYF.

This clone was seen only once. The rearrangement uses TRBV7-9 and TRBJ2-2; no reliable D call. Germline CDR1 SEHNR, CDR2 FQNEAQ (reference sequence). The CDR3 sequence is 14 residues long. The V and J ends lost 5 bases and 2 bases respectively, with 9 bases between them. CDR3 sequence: CASSTTVNTGELFF. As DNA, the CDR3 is TGTGCCAGCAGCACGACGGTAAACACCGGGGAGCTGTTTTTT.

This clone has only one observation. As DNA, the CDR3 is TGTGCCAGCAGCCTGGGGACAGATCCCTATGGCTACACCTTC. Its translation: CASSLGTDPYGYTF. The chain uses TRBV5-4 and TRBJ1-2, with 7 nucleotides matching TRBD1. The V gene end was trimmed by 4 bases and the J gene end by 4 bases; junction bases not matched to a gene: 7. Per germline, CDR1 SGHNT and CDR2 YYREEE (reference sequence). This CDR3 has 14 residues.

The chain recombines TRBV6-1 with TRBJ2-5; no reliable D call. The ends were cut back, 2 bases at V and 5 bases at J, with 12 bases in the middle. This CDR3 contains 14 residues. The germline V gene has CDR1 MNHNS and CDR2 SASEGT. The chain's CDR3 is CASSEFGSEETQYF. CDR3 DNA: TGTGCCAGCAGTGAATTCGGTTCTGAGGAGACCCAGTACTTC.

The CDR3 spells CASSLSPSNQPQHF. As DNA, the CDR3 is TGTGCCAGCAGCCTCTCCCCCAGCAATCAGCCCCAGCATTTT. This chain uses TRBV28 with TRBJ1-5; D is uncertain. Germline-derived CDR1 and CDR2 are MDHEN and SYDVKM. V was cut by 6 bases and J by 1 base, with 10 bases left in between. CDR3 size: 14 residues.

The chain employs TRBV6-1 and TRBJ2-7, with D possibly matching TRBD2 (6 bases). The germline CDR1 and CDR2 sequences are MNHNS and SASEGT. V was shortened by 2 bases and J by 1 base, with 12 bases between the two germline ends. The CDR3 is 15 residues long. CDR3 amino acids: CASSELAEGSYEQYF. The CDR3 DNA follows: TGTGCCAGCAGTGAACTCGCGGAGGGGTCCTACGAGCAGTACTTC.

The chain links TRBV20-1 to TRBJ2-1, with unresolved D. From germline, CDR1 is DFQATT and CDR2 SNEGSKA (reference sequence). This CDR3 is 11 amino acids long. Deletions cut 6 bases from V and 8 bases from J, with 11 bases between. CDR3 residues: CSAIIIDEQFF. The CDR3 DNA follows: TGCAGTGCCATCATCATAGATGAGCAGTTCTTC.

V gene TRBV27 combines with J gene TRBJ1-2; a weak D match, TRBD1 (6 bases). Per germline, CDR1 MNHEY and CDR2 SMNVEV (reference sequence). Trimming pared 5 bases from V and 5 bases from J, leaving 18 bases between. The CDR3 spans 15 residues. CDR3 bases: TGTGCCAGCAGTCAAGCCGGCCGGGACATGTATGGCTACACCTTC. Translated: CASSQAGRDMYGYTF.

For the CDR3, the DNA is TGTGCCAGCACAGGACTAGCGGAGATCAATGAGCAGTTCTTC. Residues: CASTGLAEINEQFF. This chain uses TRBV11-2 with TRBJ2-1; 10 bases agree with TRBD2. CDR1 SGHAT and CDR2 FQNNGV come from the germline V gene. The CDR3 runs to 14 residues. Unmatched junction bases numbered 6, after V lost 7 bases and J lost 6 bases.